This entry describes one TCR beta chain. Its antigen is not identified. This specimen comes from a study of T cells expressing NK-cell markers. The wider study: The TCR beta repertoires were obtained from sorted CD3+CD56+NKG2C+, CD3+CD56+NKG2C- and CD3+CD56-NKG2C+ T cells.

The CDR3 is 16 residues long. Overall study results and limits: Dominant NKG2C+ clonotypes made up about 1.0-7.0% of CD8+ T cells in six donors.

cDNA encoding TCR beta was synthesized via 5'RACE template switching incorporating UMIs. TCRdb re-called the 5' RACE reads and catalogs CDR3 proteins one per entry, DNA excluded. The sample shows 300,000 to 450,000 distinct CDR3 sequences, and roughly 5.2% sits with its ten largest clones. The sequencing sample was made of blood T cells: a sorted CD56 or NKG2C T cell subset, CD4+ or CD8+ T cells, or bulk PBMC T cells (not recorded which). The chain carries TRBV12-3 or TRBV12-4 and TRBJ2-7; TCRdb picks TRBD2, but there is no DNA to check that call. The sequence was collected from a man aged 18 to 69 in good health. The chain's CDR3 is CASSLARGGLSYEQYF.